This T cell receptor beta chain was observed in a study of blood T cell repertoires in COVID-19. CDR1 is SGHRS and CDR2 is YFSETQ in the germline V gene. Deletions cut 0 bases from V and 1 base from J, with 13 bases between. CDR3 length: 16 amino acids. In the authors' methods: Amplification with reference gene primers provided the estimates of nucleated cell counts. Profiling relied on immunoSEQ multiplex PCR, and the TCRdb table lists in-frame clones only, not all of them. Clone size and V and J calls were adopted from that table, with D and trimming inferred from the DNA. The sample lists approximately 240,000 clones, 85% seen once, with roughly 2.6% in the top ten.

The chain employs TRBV5-1 and TRBJ1-1; D is possibly TRBD1 (5 bases). The sequence came from a man in his fifties who had recovered from COVID-19. The sequenced sample consisted of peripheral blood. The CDR3 reads CASSLVKAGQNTEAFF. The DNA for the CDR3 is TGCGCCAGCAGCTTGGTAAAGGCAGGACAGAACACTGAAGCTTTCTTT. Filled out from reference TRBV5-1 and TRBJ1-1, the complete variable domain reads KAGVTQTPRYLIKTRGQQVTLSCSPISGHRSVSWYQQTPGQGLQFLFEYFSETQRNKGNFPGRFSGRQFSNSRSEMNVSTLELGDSALYLCASSLVKAGQNTEAFFGQGTRLTVV.